The sequence of this T cell receptor (beta chain) was determined in a study of cytomegalovirus exposure and HLA in healthy donors (dated by TCRdb to the late 2010s). Describing the broader study: An earlier analysis of some 600 of the donors reported 276 Gb of sequence data and 117 million unique TCR beta sequences obtained from about 180 million T cells. Using immunosequencing, the study profiled T cell repertoires from about 620 subjects and related those repertoires to cytomegalovirus serostatus. A later analysis re-analyzed previously published TCR beta repertoires from 650 to 800 donors and added high-resolution HLA genotyping to study TCR occurrence patterns. Rather than using new phenotypic data, the later analysis identified candidate immune exposures from TCR beta sequences and from how often those sequences occurred across donors. Around 320 gigabases of sequencing data and 78 million or so unique TCR sequences were included in an early release covering around 600 HLA-typed donors. Among approximately 370 genotyped donors of the cohort, an average of about 220,000 unique TCR beta nucleotide sequences was sequenced per donor, of which about 19% were non-productive. The number of typed donors differed by locus: about 629-630 for A, B, C, DRB1 and DQB1; 500 to 550 for DQA1; approximately 600 for DPA1; and 450 to 480 for DPB1. The aim of the study was to test whether cataloging public T cell receptors could identify signatures of past pathogen exposure. An earlier analysis of around 640 of the donors used high-throughput TCR beta sequencing to judge whether each TCR beta V gene segment behaved as functional or pseudogenic. Along with the roughly 700-subject first cohort, a separate validation cohort of 120 different subjects was used. All discovery cohort repertoires had been generated on a single sequencing platform. Both class I and class II loci were covered by HLA typing, at four-digit resolution. Donor age, sex, ethnicity and CMV serostatus were compiled together with the repertoire data. Of the roughly 400 genotyped donors, around 81% fell in the genetic ancestry cluster associated with self-reported Caucasian donors. Four to six DR-DQ haplotypes were handled as single units for association and clustering, since linkage in the cohort was strong. A later genetic analysis used genome-wide SNP genotypes for about 65% of the 666 donors, treating that subset as a discovery cohort. To predict cytomegalovirus infection status, the study combined high-throughput TCR immunosequencing, statistical association of individual TCRs with disease status, and machine learning. General findings and caveats noted by the study authors: In a later analysis, HLA-associated TCR beta chains were found to be more clonally expanded and to have lower generation probabilities than equally common non-associated chains. Compared with the roughly 670-donor mean, donors in an Asian-associated ancestry cluster had fewer N-insertions in productive TCRs, according to a later genetic analysis. A total of 150 or so TCR beta chains were listed by the study as associated with cytomegalovirus. Immune exposure information for the cohort was limited to CMV serostatus. A further reported finding was that TCR beta sequences accurately predicted the HLA-A and HLA-B alleles for most subjects in the first cohort. According to a later analysis, most CMV-associated TCR beta chains appeared to be HLA-restricted, and the HLA associations seemed to be driven largely by CMV exposure. In vitro tests confirmed that a few of the cytomegalovirus-associated TCR beta chains recognize cytomegalovirus antigens. The sequencing pipeline was judged likely to have produced a cluster of highly shared sequence variants as a technical artifact. Only TCR beta chains were sequenced in this cohort, and the absence of alpha or paired-chain data limited detectable features. In a later analysis, TCR association rates were found to vary across HLA loci, with the most associated TCRs seen for DRB1 alleles and the fewest for HLA-C alleles. The presence/absence analyses assumed that sequencing depth was roughly uniform across donors, and that assumption may not be true. Linkage disequilibrium might explain the correlated functional status among segregating V segments, but an unknown experimental factor could not be excluded. A later genetic analysis associated a missense DCLRE1C variant with V-gene and J-gene trimming of TCR beta chains, and an independent cohort replicated the association. Most TCR sequences were observed very rarely across donors, whereas some public TCRs were present in many individuals. In both the original and validation cohorts, the classifier was reported to diagnose cytomegalovirus status with high specificity and sensitivity. Because HLA typing was unavailable for some donors at each locus, only the typed subset was used in association tests. Strong co-occurrence of HLA alleles, especially DR and DQ, made assigning TCR associations to individual alleles difficult. Because counts were too low, about 18 rarely observed V segments, including chromosome 9 orphons, were excluded from the earlier analysis of a few hundred of the donors. A later analysis reported that several top co-occurrence clusters appeared linked to parvovirus B19, influenza, CMV and Epstein-Barr virus. In an earlier analysis of some 500 of the donors, most TCR beta V segments were observed in productive rearrangements about 87% or about 30% of the time, broadly matching IMGT annotations. Because the 87-base-pair reads could not distinguish some IMGT-functional V segments, including TRBV6-2 and TRBV6-3, those segments were excluded. A later analysis associated 17,000 or so TCR beta sequences with specific HLA alleles at a false discovery rate of 0.05. According to the authors, the approach could potentially be generalized to other disease states and immunological phenotypes.

Turning to this clone: It has no known antigen specificity. No base-level quality is on record; no much larger clone is a single base apart.

Receptors were amplified or captured by the immunoSEQ multiplex PCR assay. For the multiplex PCR, a mixture combining 60 forward primers for TCR Vbeta segments and 13 reverse primers for TCR Jbeta segments was used. The CDR3 region of rearranged TCR beta genes was amplified from genomic DNA by a multiplex PCR assay. On the Illumina HiSeq System, the amplified TCR beta libraries were sequenced as 87-base-pair reads. In the source study's methods: Across the 640 or so repertoires, a later analysis counted 78 million or so unique TCR beta chains, some 11 million of which were shared by at least two donors. A nearest-neighbor algorithm error-corrected the raw reads and collapsed the reads into unique sequences, merging closely related sequences to remove PCR and sequencing errors. V, D and J gene segments were assigned by aligning CDR3 sequences to IMGT reference sequences. For a sequence to be retained, a match of at least six nucleotides to both a V gene segment and a J gene segment was required. Rearrangements were called productive when the CDR3 lacked stop codons and stayed in frame with V and J; all others were non-productive. CDR3 was defined according to IMGT convention as the region running from the second conserved V-encoded cysteine to the conserved J-encoded phenylalanine. Sequences without an unambiguous match to a single V gene segment were excluded from the earlier analysis of approximately 600 of the donors. In an earlier analysis of roughly 500 of the donors, V segments were called functional above 56.7% productive rearrangements and were called segregating when the between-donor standard deviation exceeded 5%. A statistical classification framework was built for diagnosing cytomegalovirus status from the catalog of TCR beta chain sequences. In a later analysis, TCR nucleotide sequences were compared against IMGT/GENE-DB human TR gene sequences so that V and J genes could be assigned. A later analysis assigned CDR3 sequences and most-parsimonious VDJ recombination scenarios with the TCRdist pipeline. In a later analysis, every TCR beta chain was defined by the combination of its CDR3 amino acid sequence and its V-gene family, and reads without a unique V-gene family were dropped. As a way to deal with suspected cross-contamination and a sequencing artifact, a later analysis dropped roughly 600 nucleotide sequences that were highly shared and had low generation probability. In a later analysis, a clonal expansion index for each public chain was calculated from normalized within-repertoire ranks of inferred template counts. In a later analysis, generation probabilities were computed using a VDJ recombination model fitted to out-of-frame rearrangements, and the results were checked against IGoR. A later analysis scored TCR-TCR, TCR-HLA and TCR-CMV co-occurrence with hypergeometric tests, applying a repertoire-size bias correction to TCR pairs. A later analysis estimated false discovery rates by permuting HLA or CMV assignments 20 times. In a later analysis, co-occurring TCRs were grouped using DBSCAN, with TCRdist sequence similarity added in when clustering inside HLA-allele-positive subsets. Repertoires with fewer than 30,000 or more than 120,000 public chains, plus five repertoires with anomalous nucleotide sharing, were excluded from co-occurrence clustering. Here the immuneACCESS table is served through TCRdb, limited to in-frame sequences with V and J called. Missing clones are a known gap in these copies; in checked studies unresolved V genes cover under half, and the rest lacks a known reason. That table furnishes V, J and clone size, whereas the DNA furnished D and trimming. The sample data list just over 95,000 clones, and about four fifths of these were observed just once. The top ten clonotypes cover about 8% of the sample.

V drops 3 bases and J drops 1 base, leaving 6 bases in between. As encoded in the germline V gene (reference sequence), CDR1 is LNHDA while CDR2 is SQIVND. Taken from cysteine to phenylalanine, the CDR3 has 13 residues. The CDR3 DNA has 39 bases and is translated from base 1. The cohort consisted of hundreds of healthy bone marrow donors. Cohort members were all nominally healthy when sampled, although unrecorded immune exposures were likely present. Of the approximately 620 cohort members, around 290 had a positive CMV serostatus and just over 350 had a negative one, while no CMV serostatus was recorded for the donor. Every donor gave a peripheral blood sample, and the peripheral blood mononuclear cells from that sample were used for TCR beta sequencing. Genomic DNA extraction from the blood cell samples was performed with the Qiagen DNeasy Blood Extraction Kit.

The clonotype comes from a human donor in good health. Here the chain combines TRBV19 and TRBJ1-1, with the D gene not confidently named. Material for sequencing was PBMCs. The DNA reads as follows: TGTGCCAGTAGTATCCCAGAGAACACTGAAGCTTTCTTT. The encoded protein is CASSIPENTEAFF.